This entry describes one TCR beta chain. TCRdb's table, derived via immunoSEQ multiplex PCR, lists solely in-frame clones and lacks some. Of approximately 230,000 clones in the sample, about 80% were seen once. Germline-derived CDR1 and CDR2 are SGHDT and YYEEEE. The CDR3 spans 15 residues. V lost 2 bases and J lost 0, with 9 bases in between. These data belong to a study of blood T cell repertoires in COVID-19. The sequence came from a man aged 40-49 years who had recovered from COVID-19. This chain links TRBV5-6 with TRBJ1-5, with D uncertain. The source material was PBMCs or T cells enriched from blood (not recorded which). The DNA of the CDR3 is TGTGCCAGCAGCTTCAGGCCCTTTAGCAATCAGCCCCAGCATTTT. Translated: CASSFRPFSNQPQHF.